This TCR beta chain appears in the sequencing data of a study of high-grade serous ovarian cancer treatment subgroups. Sequenced by immunoSEQ multiplex PCR; TCRdb stores in-frame clones only, minus some. Here the sample spans under 20,000 clones, 73% being singletons. Tumor samples were taken before definitive surgery or chemotherapy. The germline CDR1 and CDR2 sequences are GTSNPN and SVGIG (reference sequence). The CDR3 covers 15 residues. Trimming took off 2 bases at V and 1 base at J, with 14 bases between the two ends. The material sequenced was tumor tissue. The chain combines TRBV30 with TRBJ1-1; D gene uncertain. The sequence derives from a human donor with high-grade serous ovarian cancer. As DNA, the CDR3 is TGTGCCTGGAGTTTGCCCGATAGGCGGAACACTGAAGCTTTCTTT. Protein: CAWSLPDRRNTEAFF.